Included here is one TCR beta chain sequence, with context. The CDR3 sequence is 15 residues long. Germline lookup yields CDR1 DFQATT and CDR2 SNEGSKA (reference sequence). Trimming took 3 bases from V and 1 from J, leaving 13 bases between them. Then a second PCR, running roughly 7 to 11 cycles, was carried out with a sample-barcoded 5' primer and a J-beta primer mix. TCRdb used MiXCR to reprocess the 5' RACE reads, holding one entry per CDR3 protein. The sample shows approximately 2,000,000 distinct CDR3 sequences, around 40% of them seen only once. This specimen belongs to a study of blood T cells in healthy people across ages.

The chain joins TRBV20-1 to TRBJ1-3, with D uncertain. Sample: blood. The source of this sequence is a human donor in good health. As DNA, the CDR3 is TGCAGTGCTAGTGGAAACAGAGGTTCTGGAAACACCATATATTTT. It encodes CSASGNRGSGNTIYF.